What follows is one TCR beta chain and its context. It lacks a known antigen. Per-base quality was not reported, and no clone a single base away is much larger than it. The CDR3 has 15 amino acids, counting the end cysteine and phenylalanine. This entry keeps only the CDR3 DNA: 45 bases, framed from base 1. V is shortened by 0 bases, J by 7 bases, and the region joining them spans 13 bases. The Qiagen DNeasy kit was used to extract genomic DNA both from unsorted PBMCs and from the negatively selected CD4+ and CD8+ fractions. Amplification of TCR beta CDR3 regions was done by immunoSEQ multiplex PCR with primers that anneal to V and J segments. A synthetic immune receptor repertoire was used to minimize amplification bias, and any remaining bias was removed computationally after sequencing. On the authors' methods: Repertoire diversity was quantified as the Shannon entropy index using custom Python scripts. Unsorted, CD4+ and CD8+ repertoires were analyzed separately, except for combined analyses in which CD4+ and CD8+ sequences were merged in silico. Clonal expansion was defined as at least a 2-fold frequency increase after treatment relative to C1D1, with a pseudocount of 0.5 for undetected baseline clones. Singleton clones were defined as clones with 0 or 1 copy at C1D1, and non-singleton clones were defined as clones with 2 or more copies. Clones expanded in unsorted samples were labelled as CD4+, CD8+ or unknown by matching protein sequences in sorted samples from the same patient. Wilcoxon tests on paired samples were used to test diversity changes from C1D1 to C4D1. Held by TCRdb, this immuneACCESS table contains in-frame sequences only and omits some clones. Under half of the omission traces to an unresolved V gene where checked; the cause of the rest is unknown. V and J calls and clone size are given by that table; D and trimming were obtained from the DNA. The sample yields 9,500 to 14,000 clones; roughly 81% were counted once. Jointly, the top ten make up 35% to 40% of the sample.

The time point label here, explained by the study, means: cycle 4 day 1 (C4D1), after five to seven weeks of nivolumab. Every trial patient had relapsed after autologous stem cell transplantation, and cohorts A, B and C differed in prior brentuximab vedotin exposure. A Miltenyi CD8+ T cell isolation kit was used for magnetic negative selection to purify CD8+ T cells from thawed PBMCs. A total of 50 to 70 patients with relapsed/refractory classical Hodgkin lymphoma made up the trial cohort, and each patient's best overall response was complete response, partial response or progressive disease. Nivolumab dosing was 3 mg/kg intravenously every 2 weeks, continuing until either disease progression or unacceptable toxicity. In the multi-cohort phase II CheckMate 205 trial, trial patients received single-agent nivolumab. An independent review committee assessed best overall response by applying the 2007 International Working Group response criteria. Trial PBMCs were collected just before the start of nivolumab (C1D1) and during therapy at cycle 2 day 1 and cycle 4 day 1. After peripheral blood was drawn into 8 mL Vacutainer Cell Preparation Tubes, PBMCs were isolated by centrifugation and then cryopreserved. Purified CD4+ and CD8+ fractions were prepared only for cases with an additional available PBMC sample. Magnetically labelled cells were removed on LS columns in a quadroMACS separator, and the flow-through was retained as the purified fraction.

The source of the sample is a study of PD-1 blockade in classical Hodgkin lymphoma (dated by TCRdb to 2018 to 2021). For context, the study as a whole: The study used CyTOF and TCR beta sequencing to define a peripheral blood immune signature of response to PD-1 blockade in classical Hodgkin lymphoma. Broader findings and caveats from the paper: Among trial patients, those achieving complete response had baseline diversity similar to that of newly diagnosed patients, while diversity was significantly lower in partial responders and progressors. Newly diagnosed patients were reported to have lower baseline TCR diversity than healthy donors, and relapsed/refractory patients were reported to have lower baseline TCR diversity still. By C4D1, a significant rise was seen in CD4+ TCR diversity but not in CD8+ TCR diversity (p=0.0027 vs p=0.16), and the rise was most apparent among complete responders (p=0.02). Only a single clinical trial cohort was studied, and what caused the repertoire differences, possibly disease activity or prior therapy, remained undefined. Diversity was lower in patients who began nivolumab less than 1 year after ASCT, so these patients were left out of later analyses to avoid confounding by immune reconstitution.

Material: CD8+ T cells from blood, obtained before the fourth cycle of nivolumab. The V and J segments used are TRBV23-1 and TRBJ2-1; too little of a D gene remains to name it. TRBV23-1 qualifies as an ORF whose function is uncertain. The TCR comes from a human donor with classical Hodgkin lymphoma. The donor label of this sample is uncertain. The sequence in DNA is TGCGCCAGCAGTCAATCAGGTCAGGAGTGGAATGAGCAGTTCTTC. It is translated as CASSQSGQEWNEQFF.